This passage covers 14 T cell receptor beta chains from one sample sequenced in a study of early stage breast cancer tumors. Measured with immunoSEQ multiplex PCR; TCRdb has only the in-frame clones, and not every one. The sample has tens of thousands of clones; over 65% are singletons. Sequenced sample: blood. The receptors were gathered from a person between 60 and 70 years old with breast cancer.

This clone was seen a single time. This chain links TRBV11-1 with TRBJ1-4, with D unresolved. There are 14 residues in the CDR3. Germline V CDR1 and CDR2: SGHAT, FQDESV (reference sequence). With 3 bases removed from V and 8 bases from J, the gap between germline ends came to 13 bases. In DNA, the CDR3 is TGTGCCAGCAGCTTGACATCTCCACGAGAAAAACTGTTTTTT. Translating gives CASSLTSPREKLFF.

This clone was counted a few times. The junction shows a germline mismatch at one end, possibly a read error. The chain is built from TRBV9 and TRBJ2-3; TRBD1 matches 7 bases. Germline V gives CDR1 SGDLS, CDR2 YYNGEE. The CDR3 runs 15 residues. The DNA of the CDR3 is TGTGCCAGCAGCGGCCGGGACAGCATCACAAATACGCAGTATTTT. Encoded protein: CASSGRDSITNTQYF.

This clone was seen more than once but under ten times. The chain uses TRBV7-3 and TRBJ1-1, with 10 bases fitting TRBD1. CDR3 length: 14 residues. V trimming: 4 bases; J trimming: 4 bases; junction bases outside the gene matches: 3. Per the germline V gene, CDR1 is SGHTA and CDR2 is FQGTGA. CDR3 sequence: CASSSTGGRTEAFF. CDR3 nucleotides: TGTGCCAGCAGCTCGACAGGGGGCCGCACTGAAGCTTTCTTT.

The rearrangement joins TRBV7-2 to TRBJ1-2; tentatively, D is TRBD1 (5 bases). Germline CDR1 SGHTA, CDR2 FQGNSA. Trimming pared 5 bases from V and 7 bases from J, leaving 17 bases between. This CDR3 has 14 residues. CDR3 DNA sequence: TGTGCCAGCAGCCGGGCAGCCAGGGCCAGTGGCTACACCTTC. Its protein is CASSRAARASGYTF.

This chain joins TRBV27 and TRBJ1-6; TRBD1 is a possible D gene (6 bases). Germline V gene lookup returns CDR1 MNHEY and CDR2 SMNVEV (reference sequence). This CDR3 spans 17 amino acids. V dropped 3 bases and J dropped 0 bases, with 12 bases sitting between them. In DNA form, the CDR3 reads TGTGCCAGCAGTTTCGGCAGGGGTAGCTCCTATAATTCACCCCTCCACTTT. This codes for CASSFGRGSSYNSPLHF.

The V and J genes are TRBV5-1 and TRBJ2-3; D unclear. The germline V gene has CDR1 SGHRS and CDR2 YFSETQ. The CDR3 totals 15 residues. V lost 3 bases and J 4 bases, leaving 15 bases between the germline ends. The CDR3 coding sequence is TGCGCCAGCAGCTCACTCGGCCTGTTGGCAGATACGCAGTATTTT. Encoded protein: CASSSLGLLADTQYF.

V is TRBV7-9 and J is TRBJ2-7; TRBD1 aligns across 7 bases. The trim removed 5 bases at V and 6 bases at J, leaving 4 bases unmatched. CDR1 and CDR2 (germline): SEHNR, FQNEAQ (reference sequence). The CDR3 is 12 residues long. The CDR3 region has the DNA TGTGCCAGCAGCGTACAGGGGTCCGAGCAGTACTTC. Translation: CASSVQGSEQYF.

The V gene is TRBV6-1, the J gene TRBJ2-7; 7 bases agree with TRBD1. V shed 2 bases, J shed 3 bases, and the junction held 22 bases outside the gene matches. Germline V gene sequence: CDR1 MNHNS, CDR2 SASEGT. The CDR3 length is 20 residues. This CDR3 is CASSELTRGYGIPGYYEQYF. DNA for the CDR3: TGTGCCAGCAGTGAATTAACCAGGGGGTATGGGATTCCGGGGTACTACGAGCAGTACTTC.

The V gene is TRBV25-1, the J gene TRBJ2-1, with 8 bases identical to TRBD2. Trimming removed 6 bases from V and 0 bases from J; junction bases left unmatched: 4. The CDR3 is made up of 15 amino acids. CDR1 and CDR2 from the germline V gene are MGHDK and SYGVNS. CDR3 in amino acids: CASSLAGSSYNEQFF. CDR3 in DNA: TGTGCCAGCAGCTTAGCGGGGAGCTCCTACAATGAGCAGTTCTTC.

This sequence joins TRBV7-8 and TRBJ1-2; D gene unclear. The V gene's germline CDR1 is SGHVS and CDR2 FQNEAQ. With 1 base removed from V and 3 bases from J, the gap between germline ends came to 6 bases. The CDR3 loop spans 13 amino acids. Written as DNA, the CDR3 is TGTGCCAGCAGCTTAGGGACGGACTATGGCTACACCTTC. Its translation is CASSLGTDYGYTF.

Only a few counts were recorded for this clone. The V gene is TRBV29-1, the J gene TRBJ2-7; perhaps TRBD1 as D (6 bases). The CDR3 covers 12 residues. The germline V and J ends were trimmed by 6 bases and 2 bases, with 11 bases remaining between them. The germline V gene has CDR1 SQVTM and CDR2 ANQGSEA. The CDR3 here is CSVAGTTYEQYF. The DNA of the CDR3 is TGCAGCGTCGCCGGGACAACCTACGAGCAGTACTTC.

In DNA form, the CDR3 reads TGTGCCAGCAGCTTGGGGAACAATGAGCAGTTCTTC. It is translated as CASSLGNNEQFF. This sequence joins TRBV5-6 and TRBJ2-1; D is unclear. The CDR3 spans 12 residues. Trimming left V 0 bases short and J 5 bases short, with 3 bases between. CDR1 and CDR2 from the germline V gene are SGHDT and YYEEEE.

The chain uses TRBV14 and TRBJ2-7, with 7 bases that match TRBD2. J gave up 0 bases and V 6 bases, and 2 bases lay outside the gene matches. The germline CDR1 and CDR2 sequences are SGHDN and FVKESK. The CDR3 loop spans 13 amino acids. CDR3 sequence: CASRGGSSYEQYF. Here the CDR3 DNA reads TGTGCCAGCAGGGGAGGGAGCTCCTACGAGCAGTACTTC. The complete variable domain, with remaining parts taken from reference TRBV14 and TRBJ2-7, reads EAGVTQFPSHSVIEKGQTVTLRCDPISGHDNLYWYRRVMGKEIKFLLHFVKESKQDESGMPNNRFLAERTGGTYSTLKVQPAELEDSGVYFCASRGGSSYEQYFGPGTRLTVT.

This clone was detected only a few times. CDR3 region: CASSLYGTAYEQYF. The DNA of the CDR3 is TGCGCCAGCAGCTTGTACGGGACAGCCTACGAGCAGTACTTC. The chain has TRBV5-1 and TRBJ2-7; 7 bases are shared with TRBD1. CDR3 length: 14 residues. Germline V gene data show CDR1 as SGHRS and CDR2 as YFSETQ. With V trimmed by 1 base and J by 2 bases, 3 bases remained unmatched.